The present entry profiles one T cell receptor beta chain with its context. The data derive from a study of T cell responses to AZD1222 COVID-19 vaccine. Germline CDR1 SGDLS, CDR2 YYNGEE. The ends lost 0 bases at V and 5 bases at J; junction bases unmatched: 5. This CDR3 spans 15 amino acids. Sequencing used immunoSEQ multiplex PCR; TCRdb keeps in-frame clones, though not all of them. The sample consists of roughly 200,000 clones, around 93% of them appearing once. The TCR originated in an adult who received the MenACWY meningococcal vaccine as a control. Sequencing used peripheral blood, obtained 28 days after the second dose of the MenACWY control vaccine. This chain joins TRBV9 and TRBJ1-1; 9 bases are shared with TRBD1. The CDR3, as DNA: TGTGCCAGCAGCGTAGATGGGACAGGGTTGACTGAAGCTTTCTTT. This gives the protein CASSVDGTGLTEAFF.